This T cell receptor (beta chain) was retrieved from a study of blood T cell repertoires in COVID-19 (dated by TCRdb to the early 2020s). With respect to the entire study: The collaborator samples originated in the United States, Italy and Spain and spanned the acute and convalescent phases of COVID-19. Where HLA class I and class II types were available, the types were taken from metadata supplied by the sample provider, not from assay-based typing. Samples were obtained from the ongoing ImmuneRACE study (first 160 participants) and from 1,254 subjects provided by 6 global collaborators. A de-identified subject ID, COVID-19 status, age in years and sex were almost always included in the sample metadata. A freely available public database, intended as a resource for researchers studying the immune response to SARS-CoV-2, is where the repertoires were released. The prospective study material was composed of cDNA or gDNA derived from T cells, B-cell-depleted T cells, or PBMCs. Subjects who had been exposed to COVID-19, were actively infected with it, or had recovered from it provided the deeply sampled blood TCRbeta repertoires that made up the dataset. The paper as a whole reports these results and caveats: The amount of clinical and demographic metadata varied by source and participant and was provided uncurated.

TCRbeta CDR3 regions were amplified from genomic DNA using the immunoSEQ Assay, a bias-controlled multiplex PCR. The study's own analysis went as follows. Nucleated cell counts per sample were estimated from amplification of reference gene primers within the assay. To quantify the absolute abundance of each unique TCRbeta CDR3 rearrangement, sequence reads were collapsed and filtered. For each sample, productive Simpson clonality was calculated by taking the square root of Simpson's diversity index across productive rearrangements. TCRdb mirrors the immuneACCESS table, restricted to in-frame sequences. Some clones are absent from its copies; in checked studies, under half trace to an unresolved V gene, and the reason for the others is unknown. The DNA was the basis for D and trimming; V, J and clone size are from that table. Counted in this sample were around 78,000 clones; roughly 88% of them appeared once. 1% of the sample comes from the top ten.

Collaborating institutions collected whole blood in K2EDTA tubes following their own protocols. For TCRbeta analysis, collaborators shipped samples in one of three forms: frozen whole blood, isolated PBMCs, or DNA extracted from either of those sample types. For this clone: The clone's antigen remains unknown. No quality values exist for individual bases; no much larger clone is one base distant.

For CDR1 and CDR2, the germline V gene (reference sequence) lists MNHEY and SMNVEV. Reading from cysteine to phenylalanine, the CDR3 counts 13 amino acids. The CDR3 DNA has 39 bases and is translated from base 1. A distance of 10 bases separates the germline ends of V and J, which lose 8 bases and 2 bases respectively. Sequences were obtained from peripheral blood. The receptor chain draws on TRBV27 and TRBJ1-5, and TRBD1 may be the D gene, going by 6 matching bases. The TCR originated in a woman aged 45 to 65 in a cohort sampled during active COVID-19. The bases read TGTGCCAGCGGTAACAGGGGCAATCAGCCCCAGCATTTT. The translation is CASGNRGNQPQHF.